This T cell receptor beta chain was sequenced for a study of cytomegalovirus exposure and HLA in healthy donors. Trimming pared 5 bases from V and 0 bases from J, leaving 10 bases between. Germline lookup yields CDR1 WNHNN and CDR2 SYGVQD (reference sequence). This CDR3 spans 14 amino acids. Whole-study results and caveats: Across donors, presence/absence analyses took sequencing depth to be roughly uniform. In an earlier analysis, in under 700 donors, most V segments appeared productive either ~87% or ~30% of the time. A later analysis found common viral pathogens apparently linked to several of the most significant clusters.

13 Jbeta primers and 60 Vbeta primers were used for the PCR. TCRdb's table, derived via immunoSEQ multiplex PCR, lists solely in-frame clones and lacks some. Here the sample spans fewer than 120,000 clones, approximately 82% being singletons. A note on this clone: Its specificity is unknown.

The sequence was obtained from a man aged 25-45 years in good health and CMV-seropositive. Sequencing used PBMCs. This rearrangement joins TRBV10-1 to TRBJ2-5; unclear D gene. The CDR3 is CASSSHRDQETQYF. The CDR3 nucleotides are TGCGCCAGCAGTAGCCACAGAGACCAAGAGACCCAGTACTTC.